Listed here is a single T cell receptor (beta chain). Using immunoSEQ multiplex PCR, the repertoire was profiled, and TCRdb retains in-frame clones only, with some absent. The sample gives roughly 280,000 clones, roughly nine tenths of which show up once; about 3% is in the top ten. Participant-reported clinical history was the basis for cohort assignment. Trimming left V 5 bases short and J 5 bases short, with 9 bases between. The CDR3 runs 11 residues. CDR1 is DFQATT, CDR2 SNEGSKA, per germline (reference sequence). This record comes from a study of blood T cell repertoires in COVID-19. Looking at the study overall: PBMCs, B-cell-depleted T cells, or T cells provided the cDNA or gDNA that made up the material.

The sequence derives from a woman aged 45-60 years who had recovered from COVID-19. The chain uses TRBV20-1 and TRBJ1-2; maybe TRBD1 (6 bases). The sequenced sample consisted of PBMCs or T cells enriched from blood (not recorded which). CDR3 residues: CSAQQGYGYTF. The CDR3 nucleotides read TGCAGTGCTCAACAGGGTTATGGCTACACCTTC.